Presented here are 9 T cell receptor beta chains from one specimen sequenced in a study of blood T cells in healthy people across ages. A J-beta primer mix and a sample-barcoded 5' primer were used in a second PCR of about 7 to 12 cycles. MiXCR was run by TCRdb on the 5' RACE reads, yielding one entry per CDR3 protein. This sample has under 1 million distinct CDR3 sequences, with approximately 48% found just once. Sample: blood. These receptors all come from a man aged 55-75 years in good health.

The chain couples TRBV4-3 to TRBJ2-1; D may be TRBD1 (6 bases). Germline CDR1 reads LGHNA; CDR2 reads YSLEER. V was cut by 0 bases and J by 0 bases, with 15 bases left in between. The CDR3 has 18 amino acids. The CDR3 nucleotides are TGCGCCAGCAGCCAAGATAAAACAGGGAGTAGCTCCTACAATGAGCAGTTCTTC. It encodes CASSQDKTGSSSYNEQFF.

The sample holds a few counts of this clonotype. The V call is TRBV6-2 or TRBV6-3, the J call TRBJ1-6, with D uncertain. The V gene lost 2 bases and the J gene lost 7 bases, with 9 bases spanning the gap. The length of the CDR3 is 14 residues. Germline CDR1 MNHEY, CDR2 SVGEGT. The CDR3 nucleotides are TGTGCCAGCAGTTACGCCCGAGGAAATTCACCCCTCCACTTT. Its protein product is CASSYARGNSPLHF.

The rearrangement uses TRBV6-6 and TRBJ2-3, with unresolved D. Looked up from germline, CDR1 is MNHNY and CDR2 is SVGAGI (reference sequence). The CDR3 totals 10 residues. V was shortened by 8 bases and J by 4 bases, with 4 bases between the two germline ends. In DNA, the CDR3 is TGTGCCAGCGGCTCAGATACGCAGTATTTT. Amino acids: CASGSDTQYF.

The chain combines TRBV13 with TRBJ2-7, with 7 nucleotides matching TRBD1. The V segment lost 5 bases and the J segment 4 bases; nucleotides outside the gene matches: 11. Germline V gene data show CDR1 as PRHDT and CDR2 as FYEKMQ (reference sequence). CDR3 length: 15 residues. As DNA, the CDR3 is TGTGCCAGCAGCCCTTCGGGGCAGGGGGAATACGAGCAGTACTTC. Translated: CASSPSGQGEYEQYF.

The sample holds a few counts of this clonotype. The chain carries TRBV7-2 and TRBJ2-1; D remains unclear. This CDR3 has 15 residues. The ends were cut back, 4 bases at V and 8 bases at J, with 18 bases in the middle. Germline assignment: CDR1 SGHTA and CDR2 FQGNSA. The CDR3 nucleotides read TGTGCCAGCAGCTCAGACTTACCTCCGTATGATGAGCAGTTCTTC. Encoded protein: CASSSDLPPYDEQFF.

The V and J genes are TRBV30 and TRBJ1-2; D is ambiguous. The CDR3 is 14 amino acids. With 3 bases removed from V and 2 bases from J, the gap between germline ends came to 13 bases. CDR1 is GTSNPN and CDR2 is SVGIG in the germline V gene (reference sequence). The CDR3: CAWSLGGSNYGYTF. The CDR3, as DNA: TGTGCCTGGAGCCTAGGTGGATCGAACTATGGCTACACCTTC. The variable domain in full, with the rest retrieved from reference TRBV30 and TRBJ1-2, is SQTIHQWPATLVQPVGSPLSLECTVEGTSNPNLYWYRQAAGRGLQLLFYSVGIGQISSEVPQNLSASRPQDRQFILSSKKLLLSDSGFYLCAWSLGGSNYGYTFGSGTRLTVV.

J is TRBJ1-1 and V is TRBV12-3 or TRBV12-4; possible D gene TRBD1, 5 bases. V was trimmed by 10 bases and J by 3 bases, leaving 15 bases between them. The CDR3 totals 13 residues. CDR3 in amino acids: CATQGSRHTEAFF. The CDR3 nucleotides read TGTGCCACCCAGGGCAGTAGGCACACTGAAGCTTTCTTT.

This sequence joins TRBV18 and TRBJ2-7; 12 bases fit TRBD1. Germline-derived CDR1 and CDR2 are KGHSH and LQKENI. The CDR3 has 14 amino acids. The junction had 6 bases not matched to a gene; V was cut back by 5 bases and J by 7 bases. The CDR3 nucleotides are TGTGCCAGCTCAGGGACAGGGGGCTTTGGTGAGCAGTACTTC. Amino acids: CASSGTGGFGEQYF.

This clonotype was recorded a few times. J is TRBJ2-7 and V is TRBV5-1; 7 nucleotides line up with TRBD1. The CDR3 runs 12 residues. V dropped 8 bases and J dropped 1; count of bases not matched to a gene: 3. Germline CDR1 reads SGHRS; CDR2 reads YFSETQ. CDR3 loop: CASGQESYEQYF. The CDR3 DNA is TGCGCCAGTGGACAGGAATCCTACGAGCAGTACTTC.